The present T cell receptor beta chain was sequenced within a study of blood T cell repertoires in COVID-19. Study as a whole: PBMCs, B-cell-depleted T cells, or T cells provided the cDNA or gDNA that made up the material.

Authors' processing steps: Researchers report that nucleated cell counts were estimated from reference gene primer amplification. Sequenced by immunoSEQ multiplex PCR; TCRdb stores in-frame clones only, minus some. V and J calls and clone size are given by that table; D and trimming were obtained from the DNA. The sample has just over 15,000 clones; 65% to 85% are singletons. The sequencing sample was made of peripheral blood. The source is a human donor in a cohort sampled during active COVID-19.

The CDR3 DNA is TGTGCCAGCAGCCAATCGAGGACGGGGTTTTACGAGCAGTACTTC. It encodes CASSQSRTGFYEQYF. The J gene is TRBJ2-7, the V gene TRBV14; a weak D match, TRBD2 (5 bases). V was shortened by 2 bases and J by 4 bases, with 15 bases between the two germline ends. CDR1 and CDR2 from the germline V gene are SGHDN and FVKESK. The CDR3 totals 15 residues.